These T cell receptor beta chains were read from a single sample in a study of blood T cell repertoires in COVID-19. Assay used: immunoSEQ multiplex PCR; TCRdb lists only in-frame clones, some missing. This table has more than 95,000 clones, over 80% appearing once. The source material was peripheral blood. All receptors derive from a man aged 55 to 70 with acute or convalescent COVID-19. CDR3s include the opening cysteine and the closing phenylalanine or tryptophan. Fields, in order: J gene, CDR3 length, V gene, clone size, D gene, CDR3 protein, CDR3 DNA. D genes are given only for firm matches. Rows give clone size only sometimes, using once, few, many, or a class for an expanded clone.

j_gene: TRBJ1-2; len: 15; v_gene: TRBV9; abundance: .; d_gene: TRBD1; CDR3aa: CASSAQTGGYYGYTF; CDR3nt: TGTGCCAGCAGCGCCCAGACAGGGGGATACTATGGCTACACCTTC
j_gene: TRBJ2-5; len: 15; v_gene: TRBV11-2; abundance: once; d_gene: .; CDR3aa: CASSFDWGGKETQYF; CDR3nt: TGTGCCAGCAGCTTCGACTGGGGCGGGAAAGAGACCCAGTACTTC
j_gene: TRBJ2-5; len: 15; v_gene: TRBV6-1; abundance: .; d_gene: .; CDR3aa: CASSETPARKETQYF; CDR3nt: TGTGCCAGCAGTGAAACCCCCGCGCGAAAAGAGACCCAGTACTTC
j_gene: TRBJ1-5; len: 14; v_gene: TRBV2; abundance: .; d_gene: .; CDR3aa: CASTWGEGNQPQHF; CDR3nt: TGTGCCAGCACCTGGGGGGAAGGCAATCAGCCCCAGCATTTT
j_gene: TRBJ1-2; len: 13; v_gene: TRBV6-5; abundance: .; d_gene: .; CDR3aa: CASSTGGRYGYTF; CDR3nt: TGTGCCAGCAGTACGGGGGGACGTTATGGCTACACCTTC
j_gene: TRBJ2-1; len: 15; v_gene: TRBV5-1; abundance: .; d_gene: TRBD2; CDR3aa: CASGNGTSGYNEQFF; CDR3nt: TGCGCCAGCGGCAACGGGACTAGCGGCTACAATGAGCAGTTCTTC
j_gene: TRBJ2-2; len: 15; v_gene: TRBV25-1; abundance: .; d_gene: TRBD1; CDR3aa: CASSKGQGTTGELFF; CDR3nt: TGTGCCAGCAGTAAGGGACAGGGGACCACCGGGGAGCTGTTTTTT
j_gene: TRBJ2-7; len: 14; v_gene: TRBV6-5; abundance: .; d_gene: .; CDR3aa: CASRSSREGYEQYF; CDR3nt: TGTGCCAGCAGATCCTCCAGGGAAGGCTACGAGCAGTACTTC
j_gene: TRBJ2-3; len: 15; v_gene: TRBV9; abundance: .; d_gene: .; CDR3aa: CASSESGGETDTQYF; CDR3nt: TGTGCCAGCAGTGAAAGCGGAGGGGAGACAGATACGCAGTATTTT
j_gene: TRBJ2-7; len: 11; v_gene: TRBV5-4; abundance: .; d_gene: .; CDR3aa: CASRRGNEQYF; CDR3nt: TGTGCCAGCAGAAGGGGGAACGAGCAGTACTTC
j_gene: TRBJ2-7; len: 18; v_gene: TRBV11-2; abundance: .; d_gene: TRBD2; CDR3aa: CASSLSFVRRTSGYEQYF; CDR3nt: TGTGCCAGCAGCTTATCCTTTGTACGACGGACTAGCGGTTACGAGCAGTACTTC
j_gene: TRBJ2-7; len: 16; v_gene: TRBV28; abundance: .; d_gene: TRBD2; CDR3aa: CASSFIAGGLSYEQYF; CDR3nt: TGTGCCAGCAGTTTTATAGCGGGAGGCCTCTCCTACGAGCAGTACTTC
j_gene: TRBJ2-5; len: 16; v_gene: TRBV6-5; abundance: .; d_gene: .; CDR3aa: CASSYPSGTDEETQYF; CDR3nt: TGTGCCAGCAGTTACCCCTCCGGGACTGACGAAGAGACCCAGTACTTC
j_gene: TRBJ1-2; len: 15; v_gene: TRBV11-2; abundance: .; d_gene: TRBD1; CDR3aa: CASSSRQGGYYGYTF; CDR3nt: TGTGCCAGCAGCTCTCGACAGGGGGGCTACTATGGCTACACCTTC
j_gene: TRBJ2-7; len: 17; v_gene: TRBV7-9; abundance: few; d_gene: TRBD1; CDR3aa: CASSLGRFGQGPYEQYF; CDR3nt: TGTGCCAGCAGCTTAGGGCGTTTCGGACAGGGGCCCTACGAGCAGTACTTC
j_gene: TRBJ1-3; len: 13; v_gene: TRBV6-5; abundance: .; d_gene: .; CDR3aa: CASRSPSGNTIYF; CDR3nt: TGTGCCAGCAGGTCCCCATCCGGAAACACCATATATTTT
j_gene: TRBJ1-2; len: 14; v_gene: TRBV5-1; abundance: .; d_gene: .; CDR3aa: CASSLVQGNYGYTF; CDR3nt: TGCGCCAGCAGCTTGGTTCAGGGGAACTATGGCTACACCTTC
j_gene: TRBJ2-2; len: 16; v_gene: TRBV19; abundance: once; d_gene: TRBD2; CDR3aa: CASSRTSGTPTGELFF; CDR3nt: TGTGCCAGTAGTAGGACTAGCGGGACTCCCACCGGGGAGCTGTTTTTT
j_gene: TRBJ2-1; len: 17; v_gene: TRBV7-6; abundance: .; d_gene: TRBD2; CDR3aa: CASSAGYWAGGYNEQFF; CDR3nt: TGTGCCAGCAGCGCCGGCTATTGGGCGGGAGGTTACAATGAGCAGTTCTTC
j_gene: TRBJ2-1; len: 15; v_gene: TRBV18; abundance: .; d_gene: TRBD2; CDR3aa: CASSLPSGRYNEQFF; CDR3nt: TGTGCCAGCTCCCTCCCTAGCGGGAGGTACAATGAGCAGTTCTTC
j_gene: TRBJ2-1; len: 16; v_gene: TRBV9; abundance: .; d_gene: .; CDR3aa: CASSVGGRASYNEQFF; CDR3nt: TGTGCCAGCAGCGTAGGTGGCAGGGCCTCCTACAATGAGCAGTTCTTC
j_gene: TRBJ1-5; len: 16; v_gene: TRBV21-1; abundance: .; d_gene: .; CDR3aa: CASSKGETGLHQPQHF; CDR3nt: TGTGCCAGCAGCAAAGGGGAGACAGGCCTTCATCAGCCCCAGCATTTT
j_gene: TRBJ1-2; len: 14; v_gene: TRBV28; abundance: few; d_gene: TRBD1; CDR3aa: CASSIQGAFNGYTF; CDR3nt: TGTGCCAGCAGCATACAGGGGGCTTTCAATGGCTACACCTTC
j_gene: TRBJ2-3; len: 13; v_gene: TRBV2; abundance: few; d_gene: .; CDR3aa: CASSEPRQVTQYF; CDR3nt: TGTGCCAGCAGTGAACCGAGACAGGTTACGCAGTATTTT
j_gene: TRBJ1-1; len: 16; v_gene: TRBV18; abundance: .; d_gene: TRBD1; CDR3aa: CASSPPGTGLNTEAFF; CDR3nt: TGTGCCAGCTCACCACCGGGGACAGGCTTGAACACTGAAGCTTTCTTT
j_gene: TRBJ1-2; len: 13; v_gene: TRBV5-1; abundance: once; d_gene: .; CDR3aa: CASSLSRGFGYTF; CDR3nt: TGCGCCAGCAGCTTGTCCCGGGGGTTCGGCTACACCTTC
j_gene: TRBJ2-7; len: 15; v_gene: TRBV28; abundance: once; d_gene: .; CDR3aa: CASSELAPTAYEQYF; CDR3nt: TGTGCCAGCAGTGAGCTAGCGCCTACCGCCTACGAGCAGTACTTC
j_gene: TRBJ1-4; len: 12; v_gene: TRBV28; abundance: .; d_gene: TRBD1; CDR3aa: CASGQAVGKLFF; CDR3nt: TGTGCCAGCGGACAGGCGGTGGGAAAACTGTTTTTT
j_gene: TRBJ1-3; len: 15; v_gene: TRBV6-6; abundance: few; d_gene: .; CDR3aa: CASSFRQVSGNTIYF; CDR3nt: TGTGCCAGCAGTTTCCGACAAGTCTCTGGAAACACCATATATTTT
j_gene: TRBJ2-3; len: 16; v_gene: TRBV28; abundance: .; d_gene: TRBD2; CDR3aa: CASSFRLLAGGDTQYF; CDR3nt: TGTGCCAGCAGTTTCCGATTACTAGCGGGAGGAGATACGCAGTATTTT
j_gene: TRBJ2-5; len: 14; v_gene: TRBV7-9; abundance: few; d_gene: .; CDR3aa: CASSTDRYQETQYF; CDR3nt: TGTGCCAGCAGCACTGACAGGTACCAAGAGACCCAGTACTTC
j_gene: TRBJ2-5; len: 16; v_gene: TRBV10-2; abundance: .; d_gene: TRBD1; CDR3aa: CASSANRGPTRETQYF; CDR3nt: TGCGCCAGCAGTGCGAACAGGGGGCCAACCCGAGAGACCCAGTACTTC
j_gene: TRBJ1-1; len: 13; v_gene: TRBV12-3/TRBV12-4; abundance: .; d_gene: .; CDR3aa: CASSPGRGTEAFF; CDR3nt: TGTGCCAGCAGCCCTGGGAGGGGCACTGAAGCTTTCTTT
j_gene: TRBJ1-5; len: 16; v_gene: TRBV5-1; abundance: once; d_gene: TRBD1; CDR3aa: CASSFGPGQGNQPQHF; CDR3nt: TGCGCCAGCAGCTTTGGCCCCGGACAGGGGAATCAGCCCCAGCATTTT
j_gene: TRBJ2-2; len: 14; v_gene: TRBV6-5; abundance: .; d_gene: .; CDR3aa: CASSYERDTGELFF; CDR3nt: TGTGCCAGCAGTTATGAGAGAGACACCGGGGAGCTGTTTTTT
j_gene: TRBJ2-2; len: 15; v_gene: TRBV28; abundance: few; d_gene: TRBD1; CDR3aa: CASSSGQGTPGELFF; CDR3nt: TGTGCCAGCAGTTCCGGACAGGGTACCCCCGGGGAGCTGTTTTTT
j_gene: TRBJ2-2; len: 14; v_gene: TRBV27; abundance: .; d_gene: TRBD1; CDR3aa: CASSLTTGAGELFF; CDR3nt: TGTGCCAGCAGTTTAACGACAGGGGCCGGGGAGCTGTTTTTT
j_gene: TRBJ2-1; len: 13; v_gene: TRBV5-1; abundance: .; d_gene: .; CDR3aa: CASSIGQNNEQFF; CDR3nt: TGCGCCAGCAGCATCGGACAGAACAATGAGCAGTTCTTC
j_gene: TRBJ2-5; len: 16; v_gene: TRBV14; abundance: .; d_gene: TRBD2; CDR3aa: CASSQVGLAGLETQYF; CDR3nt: TGTGCCAGCAGCCAAGTAGGACTAGCGGGACTAGAGACCCAGTACTTC
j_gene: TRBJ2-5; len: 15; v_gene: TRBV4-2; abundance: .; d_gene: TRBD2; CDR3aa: CASSQGGTSDETQYF; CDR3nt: TGTGCCAGCAGCCAGGGGGGGACTAGTGATGAGACCCAGTACTTC
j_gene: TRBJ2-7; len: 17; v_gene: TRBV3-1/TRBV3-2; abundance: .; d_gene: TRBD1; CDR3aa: CASSRNPPGQGTNEQYF; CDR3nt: TGTGCCAGCAGCCGGAACCCCCCGGGACAGGGGACTAACGAGCAGTACTTC
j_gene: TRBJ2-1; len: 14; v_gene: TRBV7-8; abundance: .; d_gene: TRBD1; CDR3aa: CASSNDRGLDEQFF; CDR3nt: TGTGCCAGCAGCAACGACAGGGGTCTGGATGAGCAGTTCTTC
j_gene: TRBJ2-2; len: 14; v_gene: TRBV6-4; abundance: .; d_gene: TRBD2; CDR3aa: CASRASGGTGELFF; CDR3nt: TGTGCCAGCAGGGCTAGCGGGGGCACCGGGGAGCTGTTTTTT
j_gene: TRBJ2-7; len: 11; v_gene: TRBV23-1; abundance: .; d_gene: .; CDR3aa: CASRGLYEQYF; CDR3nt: TGCGCCAGCAGGGGACTCTACGAGCAGTACTTC
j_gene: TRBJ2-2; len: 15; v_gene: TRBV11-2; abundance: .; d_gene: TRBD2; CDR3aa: CASRGVAGGPGELFF; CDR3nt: TGTGCCAGCAGAGGGGTGGCGGGAGGACCCGGGGAGCTGTTTTTT
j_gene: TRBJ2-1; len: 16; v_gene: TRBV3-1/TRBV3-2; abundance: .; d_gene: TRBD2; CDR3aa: CASSPVLAGTRHEQFF; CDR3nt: TGTGCCAGCAGCCCTGTACTAGCGGGAACCCGTCATGAGCAGTTCTTC
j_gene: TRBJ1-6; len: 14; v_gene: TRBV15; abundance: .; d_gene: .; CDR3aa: CATGSSSYNSPLHF; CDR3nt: TGTGCCACCGGCTCAAGCTCCTATAATTCACCCCTCCACTTT
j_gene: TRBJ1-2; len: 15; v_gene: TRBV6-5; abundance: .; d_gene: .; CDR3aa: CASSWPGGANYGYTF; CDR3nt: TGTGCCAGCAGTTGGCCTGGGGGGGCCAACTATGGCTACACCTTC
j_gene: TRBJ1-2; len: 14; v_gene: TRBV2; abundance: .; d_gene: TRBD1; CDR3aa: CASSPVGQGYGYTF; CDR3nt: TGTGCCAGCAGTCCGGTGGGACAGGGTTATGGCTACACCTTC
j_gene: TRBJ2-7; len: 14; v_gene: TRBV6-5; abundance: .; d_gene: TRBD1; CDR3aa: CASLTGTGSYEQYF; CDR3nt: TGTGCCAGCCTCACCGGGACAGGCTCCTACGAGCAGTACTTC
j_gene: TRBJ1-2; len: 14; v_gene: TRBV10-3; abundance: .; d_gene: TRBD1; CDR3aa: CAIRGQGPAYGYTF; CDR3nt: TGTGCCATCAGGGGACAGGGGCCAGCCTATGGCTACACCTTC
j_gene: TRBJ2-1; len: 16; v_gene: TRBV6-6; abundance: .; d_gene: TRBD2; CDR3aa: CASSYSGGRAYGEQFF; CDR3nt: TGTGCCAGCAGTTACTCTGGCGGGAGGGCCTATGGTGAGCAGTTCTTC
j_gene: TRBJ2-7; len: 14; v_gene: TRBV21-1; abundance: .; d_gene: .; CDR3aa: CASRKGERIYEQYF; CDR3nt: TGTGCCAGCAGGAAAGGGGAGCGGATCTACGAGCAGTACTTC